The rows below give T cell receptor beta chains drawn from one sample of a study of blood T cell repertoires in COVID-19. Only in-frame clones appear in the TCRdb table, and some are missing; sequencing was by immunoSEQ multiplex PCR. This table has 69,000 or so clones, roughly 80% appearing once. The sequencing sample was made of peripheral blood. These receptor sequences come from a woman aged 80 or over with acute or convalescent COVID-19. Each CDR3 is given with its conserved first and last residue. The D gene is left open where the match is weak. Not every row has a clone size; where given, it reads once, few, many or a size class.

CDR3 DNA: TGCGCCAGCAGCTTACAGGGCTCTGGGGCCAACGTCCTGACTTTC
CDR3 protein: CASSLQGSGANVLTF
D gene: .
clone size: .
J gene: TRBJ2-6
V gene: TRBV5-1

CDR3 DNA: TGCAGCGTCCCCTCCACAGGGTACAATGAGCAGTTCTTC
CDR3 protein: CSVPSTGYNEQFF
D gene: .
clone size: .
J gene: TRBJ2-1
V gene: TRBV29-1

CDR3 DNA: TGTGCCAGCAGTTTATCGGGGGCGGGACTAGTTTATGAGACCCAGTACTTC
CDR3 protein: CASSLSGAGLVYETQYF
D gene: TRBD2
clone size: few
J gene: TRBJ2-5
V gene: TRBV27

CDR3 DNA: TGTGCCAGTAGCCCAAGACAGGGGAACCAAGAGACCCAGTACTTC
CDR3 protein: CASSPRQGNQETQYF
D gene: TRBD1
clone size: .
J gene: TRBJ2-5
V gene: TRBV19

CDR3 DNA: TGTGCCAGCAGCGCCGGGACAGGGGCCTCTGGGGCCAACGTCCTGACTTTC
CDR3 protein: CASSAGTGASGANVLTF
D gene: TRBD1
clone size: .
J gene: TRBJ2-6
V gene: TRBV5-5

CDR3 DNA: TGTGCCAGCAGCCCGGGGACAGGGGGCGGCTACACCTTC
CDR3 protein: CASSPGTGGGYTF
D gene: TRBD1
clone size: .
J gene: TRBJ1-2
V gene: TRBV6-5

CDR3 DNA: TGTGCCAGCAGCTTAGTCGGCACAGGGGGCTATGGCTACACCTTC
CDR3 protein: CASSLVGTGGYGYTF
D gene: TRBD1
clone size: .
J gene: TRBJ1-2
V gene: TRBV7-9

CDR3 DNA: TGCGCCAGCAGCCAAGTATCCAGGGGGGTTGGAGGCTACGAGCAGTACTTC
CDR3 protein: CASSQVSRGVGGYEQYF
D gene: .
clone size: .
J gene: TRBJ2-7
V gene: TRBV4-1

CDR3 DNA: TGTGCCAGCAGCTTAGCGCAAACGACGGCAGGGAGCACAGATACGCAGTATTTT
CDR3 protein: CASSLAQTTAGSTDTQYF
D gene: .
clone size: .
J gene: TRBJ2-3
V gene: TRBV7-9

CDR3 DNA: TGTGCCACCACCCGAGGGAGAAATTCACCCCTCCACTTT
CDR3 protein: CATTRGRNSPLHF
D gene: .
clone size: .
J gene: TRBJ1-6
V gene: TRBV15

CDR3 DNA: TGTGCCAGCAGCTTAGCTCTAGCGGGGGGCACAGATACGCAGTATTTT
CDR3 protein: CASSLALAGGTDTQYF
D gene: TRBD2
clone size: once
J gene: TRBJ2-3
V gene: TRBV7-2

CDR3 DNA: TGTGCCAGCAGCCGCGGGACCCGGACAGGGGGAGGGTACGAGCAGTACTTC
CDR3 protein: CASSRGTRTGGGYEQYF
D gene: TRBD1
clone size: .
J gene: TRBJ2-7
V gene: TRBV7-2

CDR3 DNA: TGCGCCAGCAGACGGACACAGGGTTCGAGGACTGAAGCTTTCTTT
CDR3 protein: CASRRTQGSRTEAFF
D gene: .
clone size: .
J gene: TRBJ1-1
V gene: TRBV5-1

CDR3 DNA: TGCAGCGTTCCGACTGGACTTCACACCGGGGAGCTGTTTTTT
CDR3 protein: CSVPTGLHTGELFF
D gene: .
clone size: .
J gene: TRBJ2-2
V gene: TRBV29-1

CDR3 DNA: TGTGCCAGCCTTCAGGGAATCTCTGGAAACACCATATATTTT
CDR3 protein: CASLQGISGNTIYF
D gene: .
clone size: .
J gene: TRBJ1-3
V gene: TRBV7-2

CDR3 DNA: TGTGCCAGTAGTCCACAGACAGGGGCTAACTATGGCTACACCTTC
CDR3 protein: CASSPQTGANYGYTF
D gene: TRBD1
clone size: .
J gene: TRBJ1-2
V gene: TRBV19

CDR3 DNA: TGTGCCAGCAGCGCCAGACATCAGGGGGACACTGAAGCTTTCTTT
CDR3 protein: CASSARHQGDTEAFF
D gene: TRBD1
clone size: .
J gene: TRBJ1-1
V gene: TRBV6-5

CDR3 DNA: TGTGCCAGCAGTAAAGCGGAGGTCTCCTACAATGAGCAGTTCTTC
CDR3 protein: CASSKAEVSYNEQFF
D gene: .
clone size: .
J gene: TRBJ2-1
V gene: TRBV6-1

CDR3 DNA: TGTGCCAGCAGCGACAGGGGGCGCGTGAGAAACACCATATATTTT
CDR3 protein: CASSDRGRVRNTIYF
D gene: TRBD1
clone size: .
J gene: TRBJ1-3
V gene: TRBV6-5

CDR3 DNA: TGTGCCAGCAGTATCGGGAGGGGGTATGAGCAGTACTTC
CDR3 protein: CASSIGRGYEQYF
D gene: TRBD2
clone size: .
J gene: TRBJ2-7
V gene: TRBV12-3/TRBV12-4

CDR3 DNA: TGTGCCAGCAGTTACTCTCGGGGGAACACTGAAGCTTTCTTT
CDR3 protein: CASSYSRGNTEAFF
D gene: .
clone size: .
J gene: TRBJ1-1
V gene: TRBV6-5

CDR3 DNA: TGTGCTAGTGGTTTGGTAAGCCTCAGGGTAGGAGGAAACACCATATATTTT
CDR3 protein: CASGLVSLRVGGNTIYF
D gene: .
clone size: .
J gene: TRBJ1-3
V gene: TRBV12-5

CDR3 DNA: TGTGCCAGCTCACGAGCTTCGGGGGAGACCCAGTACTTC
CDR3 protein: CASSRASGETQYF
D gene: .
clone size: .
J gene: TRBJ2-5
V gene: TRBV18

CDR3 DNA: TGTGCCAGCAGCTTTCGACTAGCGGGCAATGAGCAGTTCTTC
CDR3 protein: CASSFRLAGNEQFF
D gene: TRBD2
clone size: .
J gene: TRBJ2-1
V gene: TRBV7-2

CDR3 DNA: TGTGCCAGCAGTGAAGCCCCGACTAGCTCCCCTAGCACAGATACGCAGTATTTT
CDR3 protein: CASSEAPTSSPSTDTQYF
D gene: TRBD2
clone size: once
J gene: TRBJ2-3
V gene: TRBV6-1

CDR3 DNA: TGTGCCAGCTCACCAGATAGCGGGAAGATCTACGAGCAGTACTTC
CDR3 protein: CASSPDSGKIYEQYF
D gene: TRBD2
clone size: once
J gene: TRBJ2-7
V gene: TRBV18

CDR3 DNA: TGTGCCAGCAGCTTAGCGGCCCAAACAGATACGCAGTATTTT
CDR3 protein: CASSLAAQTDTQYF
D gene: .
clone size: .
J gene: TRBJ2-3
V gene: TRBV7-9

CDR3 DNA: TGTGCCAGCAGCGTAGGAAGCAAGAATCAGCCCCAGCATTTT
CDR3 protein: CASSVGSKNQPQHF
D gene: .
clone size: .
J gene: TRBJ1-5
V gene: TRBV9

CDR3 DNA: TGTGCCAGTAGTGTTCCAGGGGCAGATACGCAGTATTTT
CDR3 protein: CASSVPGADTQYF
D gene: .
clone size: .
J gene: TRBJ2-3
V gene: TRBV19

CDR3 DNA: TGTGCCAGTAGTAACCAGGGAGGCTATGGCTACACCTTC
CDR3 protein: CASSNQGGYGYTF
D gene: .
clone size: once
J gene: TRBJ1-2
V gene: TRBV19

CDR3 DNA: TGTGCCAGCAGCCAAGATATAGCGGGGATTGAGGATGAGCAGTTCTTC
CDR3 protein: CASSQDIAGIEDEQFF
D gene: TRBD2
clone size: .
J gene: TRBJ2-1
V gene: TRBV3-1/TRBV3-2

CDR3 DNA: TGTGCCAGTAAGCGGGGGGGAAACCAAGAGACCCAGTACTTC
CDR3 protein: CASKRGGNQETQYF
D gene: TRBD2
clone size: .
J gene: TRBJ2-5
V gene: TRBV19

CDR3 DNA: TGTGCCAGCAGTGAAGCGCAAGGGCGGAGCGGTAAAGCTTTCTTT
CDR3 protein: CASSEAQGRSGKAFF
D gene: .
clone size: once
J gene: TRBJ1-1
V gene: TRBV2

CDR3 DNA: TGCAGCGCTGTCGCGGGTCATAGCAATCAGCCCCAGCATTTT
CDR3 protein: CSAVAGHSNQPQHF
D gene: .
clone size: .
J gene: TRBJ1-5
V gene: TRBV29-1

CDR3 DNA: TGTGCCAGCTCCGTACTAGCGGGGGACAATGAGCAGTTCTTC
CDR3 protein: CASSVLAGDNEQFF
D gene: TRBD2
clone size: .
J gene: TRBJ2-1
V gene: TRBV18

CDR3 DNA: TGTGCCAGCAGCTTACGGGACTCGACAGATACGCAGTATTTT
CDR3 protein: CASSLRDSTDTQYF
D gene: .
clone size: .
J gene: TRBJ2-3
V gene: TRBV11-3

CDR3 DNA: TGTGCCAGCAGCACCGACAGGGAAGGAGGGGAAAAACTGTTTTTT
CDR3 protein: CASSTDREGGEKLFF
D gene: TRBD1
clone size: .
J gene: TRBJ1-4
V gene: TRBV7-2

CDR3 DNA: TGTGCCAGCACCTTAGGGGGGGCCGGACCTAACACTGAAGCTTTCTTT
CDR3 protein: CASTLGGAGPNTEAFF
D gene: .
clone size: .
J gene: TRBJ1-1
V gene: TRBV5-6

CDR3 DNA: TGTGCCAGCAGCTACGACTACCGTCCAATCCTCGAGCAGTTCTTC
CDR3 protein: CASSYDYRPILEQFF
D gene: .
clone size: .
J gene: TRBJ2-1
V gene: TRBV9

CDR3 DNA: TGTGCCAGCAGACACCCTTCGGGGACAGAGTATAATTCACCCCTCCACTTT
CDR3 protein: CASRHPSGTEYNSPLHF
D gene: TRBD1
clone size: .
J gene: TRBJ1-6
V gene: TRBV27

CDR3 DNA: TGTGCCAGCAGCCATCTCTTCGGGTATAGTGCTAACTATGGCTACACCTTC
CDR3 protein: CASSHLFGYSANYGYTF
D gene: .
clone size: .
J gene: TRBJ1-2
V gene: TRBV3-1/TRBV3-2

CDR3 DNA: TGCGCCAGCAGCTTGGTACAGGGGGACTACGAGCAGTACTTC
CDR3 protein: CASSLVQGDYEQYF
D gene: TRBD1
clone size: .
J gene: TRBJ2-7
V gene: TRBV5-1